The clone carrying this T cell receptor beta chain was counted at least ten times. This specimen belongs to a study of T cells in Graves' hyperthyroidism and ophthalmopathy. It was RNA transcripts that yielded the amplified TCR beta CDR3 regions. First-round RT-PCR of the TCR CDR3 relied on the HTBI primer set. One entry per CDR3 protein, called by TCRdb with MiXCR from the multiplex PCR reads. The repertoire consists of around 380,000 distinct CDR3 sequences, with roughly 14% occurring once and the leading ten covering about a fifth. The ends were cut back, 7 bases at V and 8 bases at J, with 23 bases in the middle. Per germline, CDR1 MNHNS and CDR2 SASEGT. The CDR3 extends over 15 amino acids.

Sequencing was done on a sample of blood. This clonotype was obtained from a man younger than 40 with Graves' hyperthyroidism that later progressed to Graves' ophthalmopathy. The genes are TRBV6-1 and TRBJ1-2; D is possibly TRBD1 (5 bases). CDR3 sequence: CASTHGGDAPGGYTF. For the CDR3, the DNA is TGTGCCAGCACCCACGGGGGGGACGCCCCGGGGGGCTACACCTTC.